The clone carrying this T cell receptor (beta chain) has only a few counts. These data are taken from a study of blood T cell repertoires in COVID-19. At the level of the study: COVID-19 samples, acute and convalescent, were from the United States, Italy and Spain.

The assay was immunoSEQ multiplex PCR, and TCRdb's table has in-frame clones only and misses some. Here the sample spans some 150,000 clones, roughly four fifths being singletons. The V gene's germline CDR1 is MGHRA and CDR2 YSYEKL. There are 14 residues in the CDR3. Trimming took 4 bases from V and 3 from J; bases not matched to a gene: 4. Participants were aged about 18 to 90 years, lived in under 30 US areas, and enrolled virtually. Participant reports of clinical history set cohort assignment. Sequencing was carried out using PBMCs or T cells enriched from blood (not recorded which). The TCR sequence derives from a woman aged 18-35 years who had been exposed to COVID-19. V usage is TRBV4-1 and J usage is TRBJ1-2, with TRBD1 matching over 8 bases. CDR3: CASSRIQGDYGYTF. The CDR3 DNA follows: TGCGCCAGCAGCCGGATACAGGGGGACTATGGCTACACCTTC.